The 32 T cell receptor beta chains in this list originate from one sample, sequenced in a study of beta chain features in type 1 diabetes. Their target antigens are unknown. Sequencing targeted expressed TCRB transcripts, as all isolated RNA had been reverse transcribed. TCRdb's table, derived via immunoSEQ multiplex PCR, lists solely in-frame clones and lacks some. The sample holds about 160,000 clones; approximately 8.8% are singletons and the top ten take about 0.75%. Regarding the study as a whole: TCRB CDR3 length was moderately but significantly reduced in all four CD4+ subsets of Type 1 diabetes patients.

Sequencing was performed on central memory CD4+ T cells from blood. The receptors shown here come from a woman in her 30s with type 1 diabetes.

A few counts support this clone. The CDR3 reads CASKRDRTYEQYF. The DNA for the CDR3 is TGTGCCAGCAAGAGGGACAGGACCTACGAGCAGTACTTC. This sequence joins TRBV2 and TRBJ2-7; TRBD1 matches at 8 bases. The V gene end was trimmed by 7 bases and the J gene end by 2 bases; junction bases not matched to a gene: 4. Germline assignment: CDR1 SNHLY and CDR2 FYNNEI. The CDR3 is made up of 13 amino acids.

CDR3 nucleotide sequence: TGTGCCAGCAGCTTCGTGGCAGTTGAAGCTTTCTTT. Translated, it gives CASSFVAVEAFF. The genes are TRBV7-9 and TRBJ1-1; D is ambiguous. Germline assignment: CDR1 SEHNR and CDR2 FQNEAQ (reference sequence). V lost 3 bases, J lost 7 bases, and 9 bases lay in between. CDR3 length equals 12 residues. The full variable domain, its missing parts supplied by reference TRBV7-9 and TRBJ1-1, is DTGVSQNPRHKITKRGQNVTFRCDPISEHNRLYWYRQTLGQGPEFLTYFQNEAQLEKSRLLSDRFSAERPKGSFSTLEIQRTEQGDSAMYLCASSFVAVEAFFGQGTRLTVV.

This rearrangement joins TRBV30 to TRBJ1-2; 10 bases fit TRBD1. There are 14 residues in the CDR3. From germline, CDR1 is GTSNPN and CDR2 SVGIG (reference sequence). V shed 3 bases and J 7 bases; nucleotides not matched to a gene: 8. The CDR3 bases are TGTGCCTGGAGAAGGGACAGGGGCGTTGGTGGCTACACCTTC. It specifies CAWRRDRGVGGYTF. Full variable domain (remainder filled in from reference TRBV30 and TRBJ1-2): SQTIHQWPATLVQPVGSPLSLECTVEGTSNPNLYWYRQAAGRGLQLLFYSVGIGQISSEVPQNLSASRPQDRQFILSSKKLLLSDSGFYLCAWRRDRGVGGYTFGSGTRLTVV.

V gene TRBV20-1 combines with J gene TRBJ1-2; tentative D call: TRBD1 (5 bases). Trimming took off 6 bases at V and 8 bases at J, with 13 bases between the two ends. The CDR3 totals 11 residues. Germline CDR1 reads DFQATT; CDR2 reads SNEGSKA (reference sequence). The CDR3 here is CSAPGVGGYTF. CDR3 in DNA: TGCAGTGCCCCGGGGGTCGGAGGCTACACCTTC.

V and J are TRBV6-1 and TRBJ2-7; D is possibly TRBD2 (5 bases). The V end was cut by 0 bases, the J end by 6 bases, with 9 bases between. Germline CDR1 is MNHNS and CDR2 is SASEGT. This CDR3 region has 13 residues. The CDR3 region is CASSEASSGEQYF. For the CDR3, the DNA is TGTGCCAGCAGTGAAGCGTCAAGCGGCGAGCAGTACTTC.

This clone turned up a few times. The genes are TRBV9 and TRBJ2-7; 12 bases match TRBD1. CDR3 length equals 15 residues. The trim removed 3 bases at V and 4 bases at J, leaving 5 bases unmatched. Germline-derived CDR1 and CDR2 are SGDLS and YYNGEE. The DNA of the CDR3 is TGTGCCAGCAGCGCCGGGACAGGGGGCTTTTACGAGCAGTACTTC. It encodes CASSAGTGGFYEQYF.

Note on this clone: Other DNA sequences from this sample encode an identical CDR3 as well. The chain links TRBV7-9 to TRBJ2-6; the D is unclear. CDR1 SEHNR and CDR2 FQNEAQ come from the germline V gene (reference sequence). This CDR3 comprises 14 residues. V was trimmed by 6 bases and J by 0 bases, leaving 6 bases between them. CDR3 nucleotides: TGTGCCAGCAGACCAGGCTCTGGGGCCAACGTCCTGACTTTC. Translating it yields CASRPGSGANVLTF.

This clone was seen more than once but under ten times. The chain couples TRBV2 to TRBJ1-2, with 7 bases fitting TRBD1. The CDR3 is 11 residues long. From germline, CDR1 is SNHLY and CDR2 FYNNEI. V shed 5 bases, J shed 7 bases, and the junction held 1 base outside the gene matches. CDR3 residues: CASSRQGGYTF. CDR3 nucleotide sequence: TGTGCCAGCAGTCGACAGGGTGGCTACACCTTC.

This rearrangement joins TRBV5-1 to TRBJ2-6; 8 nucleotides match TRBD1. With V trimmed by 4 bases and J by 1 base, 7 bases remained unmatched. Germline V gene data show CDR1 as SGHRS and CDR2 as YFSETQ. This CDR3 comprises 17 residues. The CDR3 nucleotides read TGCGCCAGCAGCGAGACAGGGGTCGGGTCTGGGGCCAACGTCCTGACTTTC. Encoded protein: CASSETGVGSGANVLTF.

CDR3 coding DNA: TGTGCCAGCTCACCGCAGGGGGTCTCTGGAAACACCATATATTTT. This gives the protein CASSPQGVSGNTIYF. The rearrangement links TRBV18 to TRBJ1-3; 7 bases are shared with TRBD1. Per germline, CDR1 KGHSH and CDR2 LQKENI. CDR3 length: 15 residues. Trimming at V came to 3 bases and at J to 0 bases, leaving 2 bases not matched to a gene.

This clone was counted once. The chain carries TRBV4-1 and TRBJ1-1, with 7 positions matching TRBD1. The CDR3 is 15 amino acids. Per germline, CDR1 MGHRA and CDR2 YSYEKL. The trim removed 5 bases at V and 0 bases at J, leaving 6 bases unmatched. In DNA form, the CDR3 reads TGCGCCAGCAGCTCCGAGGGGGCCATGAACACTGAAGCTTTCTTT. It yields the protein CASSSEGAMNTEAFF.

The chain joins TRBV29-1 to TRBJ2-3; 10 bases fit TRBD2. Germline lookup yields CDR1 SQVTM and CDR2 ANQGSEA. V was clipped by 3 bases and J by 2 bases; unmatched bases: 2. This CDR3 has 14 amino acids. The CDR3 loop is CSVEGTSDTDTQYF. The CDR3 coding sequence is TGCAGCGTTGAGGGGACTAGCGACACAGATACGCAGTATTTT.

The table lists this clone with many counts. J is TRBJ2-3 and V is TRBV11-3; D is ambiguous. The ends were cut back, 2 bases at V and 3 bases at J, with 6 bases in the middle. From germline, CDR1 is SGHNT and CDR2 YENEEA. The CDR3 is 13 residues long. The CDR3 sequence is CASSLSRTDTQYF. As DNA, the CDR3 is TGTGCCAGCAGCTTATCGAGGACAGATACGCAGTATTTT.

V gene TRBV4-2 combines with J gene TRBJ2-3; D not resolved. Trimming cost V 2 bases and J 5 bases, with 11 bases left between them. CDR3 size: 14 residues. The V gene's germline CDR1 is LGHNA and CDR2 YNFKEQ. This chain's CDR3 is CASSQTSSEDTQYF. Here the CDR3 DNA reads TGTGCCAGCAGCCAAACTTCCTCTGAAGATACGCAGTATTTT.

The chain uses TRBV7-9 and TRBJ2-1; 7 bases fit TRBD1. V was pared by 6 bases and J by 5 bases, with 4 bases of the junction left unmatched. Looked up from germline, CDR1 is SEHNR and CDR2 is FQNEAQ (reference sequence). The CDR3 has 13 amino acids. CDR3 DNA: TGTGCCAGCAGGCCCACAGGGGACAATGAGCAGTTCTTC. Translating it yields CASRPTGDNEQFF. The whole variable domain, remainder taken from reference TRBV7-9 and TRBJ2-1, is DTGVSQNPRHKITKRGQNVTFRCDPISEHNRLYWYRQTLGQGPEFLTYFQNEAQLEKSRLLSDRFSAERPKGSFSTLEIQRTEQGDSAMYLCASRPTGDNEQFFGPGTRLTVL.

This chain joins TRBV7-6 and TRBJ2-5; tentatively, D is TRBD1 (5 bases). Germline CDR1 SGHVS, CDR2 FNYEAQ. There are 14 residues in the CDR3. The V end was cut by 0 bases, the J end by 2 bases, with 7 bases between. The CDR3: CASSLAGRQETQYF. The DNA of the CDR3 is TGTGCCAGCAGCTTAGCGGGGCGACAAGAGACCCAGTACTTC. The full variable domain, rest sourced from reference TRBV7-6 and TRBJ2-5, is GAGVSQSPRYKVTKRGQDVALRCDPISGHVSLYWYRQALGQGPEFLTYFNYEAQQDKSGLPNDRFSAERPEGSISTLTIQRTEQRDSAMYRCASSLAGRQETQYFGPGTRLLVL.

Of note for this clone: This sample includes further DNA sequences coding for the same CDR3. The gene calls are TRBV4-1 and TRBJ1-1, with unresolved D. The V end lost 0 bases, the J end lost 5 bases, and 7 bases lay between the germline ends. The CDR3 runs to 13 residues. Germline V gene lookup returns CDR1 MGHRA and CDR2 YSYEKL. CDR3: CASSQDRGTEAFF. DNA of the CDR3: TGCGCCAGCAGCCAAGATCGGGGAACTGAAGCTTTCTTT.

The sample holds a few counts of this clone. This sequence joins TRBV5-4 and TRBJ2-5; 8 nucleotides align to TRBD1. The V segment lost 4 bases and the J segment 4 bases; nucleotides outside the gene matches: 9. This CDR3 is 15 amino acids long. Germline CDR1 and CDR2: SGHNT and YYREEE (reference sequence). Written as DNA, the CDR3 is TGTGCCAGCAGCACTCCGGGACAGGTCGGAGAGACCCAGTACTTC. It translates to CASSTPGQVGETQYF.

The CDR3 DNA reads TGTGCCAGCAGCCAAAGACTAGACATATCCTACGAGCAGTACTTC. Its protein product is CASSQRLDISYEQYF. The genes are TRBV4-2 and TRBJ2-7; tentatively, D is TRBD2 (6 bases). Germline CDR1 reads LGHNA; CDR2 reads YNFKEQ. CDR3 length: 15 residues. V lost 2 bases and J lost 1, with 12 bases in between.

The rearrangement links TRBV30 to TRBJ2-2; TRBD2 is a possible D gene (5 bases). Trimming shortened V by 0 bases and J by 6 bases, and 17 bases separated the two germline ends. The CDR3 spans 16 residues. Germline CDR1 and CDR2: GTSNPN and SVGIG (reference sequence). The CDR3 here is CAWSVAGSGVPGELFF. In nucleotides, the CDR3 is TGTGCCTGGAGTGTAGCCGGAAGCGGAGTCCCCGGGGAGCTGTTTTTT.

There are a few counts of this clone. The CDR3 DNA is TGTGCCAGCAGCTCTACAGGGAACACTGAAGCTTTCTTT. Amino acid sequence: CASSSTGNTEAFF. The chain recombines TRBV7-3 with TRBJ1-1; D perhaps matches TRBD1 (5 bases). In germline, CDR1 is SGHTA, CDR2 FQGTGA. Trimming shortened V by 4 bases and J by 1 base, and 7 bases separated the two germline ends. The CDR3 is made up of 13 amino acids.

This clone was seen only a few times. J is TRBJ2-3 and V is TRBV25-1; 12 nucleotides line up with TRBD2. After removal of 3 bases from V and 2 bases from J, the junction contained 3 bases not matched to a gene. Germline-derived CDR1 and CDR2 are MGHDK and SYGVNS. This CDR3 is built from 16 residues. For the CDR3, the DNA is TGTGCCAGCAGTGACACTAGCGGGAGGTCCACAGATACGCAGTATTTT. Protein product: CASSDTSGRSTDTQYF.

This clone came up many times. The chain combines TRBV28 with TRBJ2-1, with 14 positions matching TRBD2. V trimming: 8 bases; J trimming: 1 base; junction bases outside the gene matches: 4. The germline V gene has CDR1 MDHEN and CDR2 SYDVKM. This CDR3 is 16 amino acids long. As DNA, the CDR3 is TGTGCCAGCCTGGGACTAGCGGGAGAGTCCTACAATGAGCAGTTCTTC. The encoded protein is CASLGLAGESYNEQFF.

This chain connects TRBV28 to TRBJ2-7; D is possibly TRBD1 (5 bases). The V gene's germline CDR1 is MDHEN and CDR2 SYDVKM. The CDR3 loop spans 13 amino acids. Trimming cost V 7 bases and J 4 bases, with 14 bases left between them. The CDR3, as DNA: TGTGCCAGCATCACGACAGATTCTTACGAGCAGTACTTC. Amino acid sequence: CASITTDSYEQYF.

This clone was detected only a few times. J is TRBJ2-2 and V is TRBV7-2, with D tentatively TRBD1 (7 bases). The germline V gene has CDR1 SGHTA and CDR2 FQGNSA. The CDR3 loop spans 14 amino acids. V was trimmed by 6 bases and J by 3 bases, leaving 11 bases between them. The CDR3 loop is CASRGGTDTGELFF. The CDR3 DNA reads as TGTGCCAGCAGGGGCGGGACAGACACCGGGGAGCTGTTTTTT. The variable domain in full, with the rest retrieved from reference TRBV7-2 and TRBJ2-2, is GAGVSQSPSNKVTEKGKDVELRCDPISGHTALYWYRQSLGQGLEFLIYFQGNSAPDKSGLPSDRFSAERTGGSVSTLTIQRTQQEDSAVYLCASRGGTDTGELFFGEGSRLTVL.

This clone was detected many times. The V gene is TRBV29-1, the J gene TRBJ1-2; D remains ambiguous. The V and J ends lost 3 bases and 1 base respectively, with 12 bases between them. The CDR3 extends over 14 amino acids. Germline CDR1 SQVTM, CDR2 ANQGSEA. CDR3 amino acids: CSVESVQLNYGYTF. The DNA of the CDR3 is TGCAGCGTTGAGTCAGTACAGCTTAACTATGGCTACACCTTC.

The chain combines TRBV30 with TRBJ2-7; tentatively, D is TRBD2 (6 bases). Germline loops: CDR1 GTSNPN, CDR2 SVGIG (reference sequence). Trimming took 2 bases from V and 3 from J, leaving 11 bases between them. There are 13 residues in the CDR3. The CDR3: CAWSRDSLYEQYF. The CDR3 DNA reads as TGTGCCTGGAGTCGGGACTCTCTCTACGAGCAGTACTTC.

This clone was counted a few times. The V and J genes are TRBV15 and TRBJ1-4; 12 positions agree with TRBD1. Germline CDR1 LNHNV, CDR2 YYDKDF (reference sequence). Losses at the gene ends were 2 bases for V and 10 bases for J; bases not matched to a gene: 5. This CDR3 spans 15 amino acids. The CDR3 sequence is CATSRPGTGGRKLFF. CDR3 coding DNA: TGTGCCACCAGCAGACCCGGGACAGGGGGCCGAAAACTGTTTTTT. Combining the CDR3 with reference TRBV15 and TRBJ1-4 gives the whole variable domain DAMVIQNPRYQVTQFGKPVTLSCSQTLNHNVMYWYQQKSSQAPKLLFHYYDKDFNNEADTPDNFQSRRPNTSFCFLDIRSPGLGDTAMYLCATSRPGTGGRKLFFGSGTQLSVL.

The chain joins TRBV7-9 to TRBJ2-7; TRBD2 matches at 9 bases. There are 15 residues in the CDR3. Germline assignment: CDR1 SEHNR and CDR2 FQNEAQ (reference sequence). Trimming took 6 bases from V and 3 from J; bases not matched to a gene: 9. The DNA for the CDR3 is TGTGCCAGCAGTCGATTGACTAGCGGAATCTACGAGCAGTACTTC. This translates into CASSRLTSGIYEQYF.

This clone showed up just a few times. The chain couples TRBV4-2 to TRBJ2-7; TRBD2 agrees at 13 bases. Trimming took 2 bases from V and 5 from J; bases not matched to a gene: 6. The CDR3 runs 16 residues. CDR1 and CDR2 from the germline V gene are LGHNA and YNFKEQ. Here the CDR3 reads CASSQITSGRANEQYF. CDR3 DNA: TGTGCCAGCAGCCAAATAACTAGCGGGAGGGCCAACGAGCAGTACTTC.

This clone was seen more than once but under ten times. CDR3 in amino acids: CASSESENTGELFF. CDR3 DNA: TGTGCCAGCAGCGAGAGTGAGAACACCGGGGAGCTGTTTTTT. This chain links TRBV11-2 with TRBJ2-2; D is unclear. The length of the CDR3 is 14 residues. Trimming left V 5 bases short and J 1 base short, with 8 bases between. Germline V lookup: CDR1 SGHAT, CDR2 FQNNGV.

This chain joins TRBV30 and TRBJ1-2; D might be TRBD1 (5 bases). The CDR3 length is 14 residues. Per germline, CDR1 GTSNPN and CDR2 SVGIG (reference sequence). V gave up 5 bases and J gave up 1 base, with 14 bases separating them. For the CDR3, the DNA is TGTGCCTGGGGCAGACAGTCCTATAACTATGGCTACACCTTC. Encoded protein: CAWGRQSYNYGYTF.